The 10 T cell receptor beta chains below all came from one sample that was sequenced in a study of T cell changes during pregnancy in multiple sclerosis. The assay was immunoSEQ multiplex PCR, and TCRdb's table has in-frame clones only and misses some. The table has some 13,000 clones, more than 85% seen once. This specimen was CD8+ T cells from peripheral blood mononuclear cells, taken in the second trimester of pregnancy. The receptors here all came from a female donor in good health, enrolled as a control in a pregnancy study.

V and J are TRBV7-8 and TRBJ2-7, with 9 positions matching TRBD1. Trimming at V came to 5 bases and at J to 3 bases, leaving 5 bases not matched to a gene. CDR1 and CDR2 from the germline V gene are SGHVS and FQNEAQ. The CDR3 spans 14 residues. This CDR3 reads CASSPRDRDYEQYF. Written as DNA, the CDR3 is TGTGCCAGCAGCCCCCGGGACAGGGACTACGAGCAGTACTTC.

This clone was picked up one time. The chain couples TRBV6-5 to TRBJ2-7; perhaps TRBD2 as D (5 bases). With 4 bases removed from V and 3 bases from J, the gap between germline ends came to 10 bases. CDR1 is MNHEY, CDR2 SVGAGI, per germline. This CDR3 region has 13 residues. CDR3 in DNA: TGTGCCAGCAGTTTCGGACTCAGCTACGAGCAGTACTTC. As protein: CASSFGLSYEQYF.

There are a few counts of this clone. The CDR3 region has the DNA TGTGCCAGCAGTGAAGGGGCAGGAAAACTGTTTTTT. This sequence encodes CASSEGAGKLFF. The V and J genes are TRBV2 and TRBJ1-4; D gene ambiguous. CDR1 is SNHLY and CDR2 is FYNNEI in the germline V gene. V shed 1 base and J shed 10 bases, with 7 bases lying between them. This CDR3 is 12 amino acids long.

This chain uses TRBV7-8 with TRBJ1-5; 10 nucleotides align to TRBD1. The CDR3 runs to 15 residues. The ends lost 5 bases at V and 4 bases at J; junction bases unmatched: 5. CDR1 and CDR2 (germline): SGHVS, FQNEAQ. In DNA form, the CDR3 reads TGTGCCAGCAGCCCTCGGACAGGGGGGAATCAGCCCCAGCATTTT. Translation: CASSPRTGGNQPQHF.

The rearrangement joins TRBV19 to TRBJ2-1; 11 bases fit TRBD2. This CDR3 has 15 residues. Trimming cost V 3 bases and J 9 bases; bases outside gene matches: 7. CDR1 and CDR2 from the germline V gene are LNHDA and SQIVND (reference sequence). CDR3 loop: CASSIASGGLGEQFF. CDR3 bases: TGTGCCAGTAGTATCGCTAGCGGGGGGTTAGGTGAGCAGTTCTTC. Supplemented by reference TRBV19 and TRBJ2-1, the full variable domain reads DGGITQSPKYLFRKEGQNVTLSCEQNLNHDAMYWYRQDPGQGLRLIYYSQIVNDFQKGDIAEGYSVSREKKESFPLTVTSAQKNPTAFYLCASSIASGGLGEQFFGPGTRLTVL.

The genes are TRBV2 and TRBJ1-2; 9 positions agree with TRBD1. After removal of 6 bases from V and 1 base from J, the junction contained 3 bases not matched to a gene. The germline gives CDR1 SNHLY, CDR2 FYNNEI. The CDR3 runs 14 residues. In nucleotides, the CDR3 is TGTGCCAGCAGCGAGGGACAGGGTAACTATGGCTACACCTTC. This sequence encodes CASSEGQGNYGYTF.

V usage is TRBV7-8 and J usage is TRBJ2-7; no reliable D call. Looked up from germline, CDR1 is SGHVS and CDR2 is FQNEAQ. The germline V and J ends were trimmed by 0 bases and 1 base, with 4 bases remaining between them. The CDR3 extends over 13 amino acids. The CDR3 sequence is CASSLASSYEQYF. As DNA, the CDR3 is TGTGCCAGCAGCTTAGCGAGTTCCTACGAGCAGTACTTC.

The rearrangement joins TRBV15 to TRBJ2-1; 11 bases are a match to TRBD2. The CDR3 length is 15 residues. With V trimmed by 2 bases and J by 6 bases, 3 bases remained unmatched. Germline V lookup: CDR1 LNHNV, CDR2 YYDKDF (reference sequence). This CDR3 is CATSRTSGSSNEQFF. CDR3 nucleotide sequence: TGTGCCACCAGCAGAACTAGCGGGAGTTCCAATGAGCAGTTCTTC.

The CDR3 bases are TGTGCCAGCAGCCCCCGGCGGGCCTACAATGAGCAGTTCTTC. This sequence encodes CASSPRRAYNEQFF. The rearrangement links TRBV13 to TRBJ2-1, with D perhaps TRBD2 (5 bases). Trimming removed 5 bases at V and 2 bases at J, with 10 bases between. This CDR3 contains 14 residues. The germline V gene has CDR1 PRHDT and CDR2 FYEKMQ (reference sequence).

The CDR3 is CASSKGWPNYGYTF. CDR3 sequence (DNA): TGTGCCAGCAGCAAAGGGTGGCCGAACTATGGCTACACCTTC. V gene TRBV21-1 combines with J gene TRBJ1-2; the table calls TRBD1, which could not be checked here. TRBV21-1 is listed as a pseudogene. The CDR3 has 14 residues.